This T cell receptor beta chain was identified in a study of blood T cell repertoires in COVID-19. The table came from immunoSEQ multiplex PCR; TCRdb's copy has only in-frame clones and leaves some out. The sample lists tens of thousands of clones, about four fifths occurring once. This CDR3 comprises 14 residues. CDR1 and CDR2 (germline): SGHRS, YFSETQ. V dropped 4 bases and J dropped 5; count of bases not matched to a gene: 5. This chain joins TRBV5-1 and TRBJ2-7, with 11 nucleotides matching TRBD1. The clonotype comes from a human donor in a cohort sampled during active COVID-19. The sample was peripheral blood. The CDR3 coding sequence is TGCGCCAGCAGCACGGGACAGGGGGTCCACGAGCAGTACTTC. Translated, it gives CASSTGQGVHEQYF.